The present T cell receptor beta chain was sequenced within a study of cytomegalovirus exposure and HLA in healthy donors. Study observations and caveats: Of the V segments, some could not be distinguished, including TRBV6-2 and TRBV6-3, and were excluded.

The germline CDR1 and CDR2 sequences are SGHRS and YFSETQ. Trimming pared 0 bases from V and 4 bases from J, leaving 10 bases between. This CDR3 has 14 amino acids. In regard to this clone: Its cognate antigen is unknown.

This PCR relied on a set of 60 Vbeta primers and 13 Jbeta primers. Data came from immunoSEQ multiplex PCR; TCRdb stores just in-frame clones and leaves some out. The sample lists over 130,000 clones; around 82% were seen once. The TCR originated in a man aged 45-65 years in good health and CMV-seronegative. The V gene is TRBV5-1, the J gene TRBJ1-1; D possibly corresponds to TRBD1 (5 bases). The specimen sequenced was PBMCs. CDR3 sequence reads: CASSLADGGTEAFF. The DNA for the CDR3 is TGCGCCAGCAGCTTGGCCGACGGGGGCACTGAAGCTTTCTTT.